The subject of this entry is one T cell receptor (beta chain). Its antigen is not known. CD4+CD25+CD127- Tregs, CD4+CD25- non-Tregs, CD4 and CD8 cells were sorted. CDR3 size: 16 residues. CDR1 and CDR2 from the germline V gene are SGHDN and FVKESK. V lost 0 bases and J lost 2, with 11 bases in between. The entry originates in a study of Tregs in tolerant kidney transplant recipients. TCRdb's copy holds only in-frame clones and misses some; the assay was immunoSEQ multiplex PCR. The repertoire consists of 100,000 to 150,000 clones, with roughly nine tenths occurring once and the leading ten covering less than 0.7%. Study-level results: The most relevant donor-specific Treg TCRbeta repertoire apparently came from expansion with activated donor B cells. Few patients were studied, so findings need validation in larger groups. Biological reproducibility was not directly addressed, but technical replication error appeared minimal.

V gene TRBV14 combines with J gene TRBJ1-3; a possible D gene is TRBD1 (5 bases). Sequenced: CD4+ T cells from blood. The source of this sequence is a human donor in good health. The CDR3: CASSQDRVVTGNTIYF. The CDR3 DNA is TGTGCCAGCAGCCAAGACAGGGTAGTCACTGGAAACACCATATATTTT.